The subject of this entry is one TCR beta chain. Its antigen remains unidentified. The data are from a study of OX40 agonist ivuxolimab in advanced cancers. Study-level information: Dosing consisted of intravenous ivuxolimab at 0.01 to 10 mg/kg every 2 weeks.

The study's findings and limits: The authors did not determine the antigen specificity of the expanded peripheral T cells. Clonal expansion by week 6 occurred in CD4+ and CD8+ blood T cells (at 0.1 to 3.0 mg/kg).

Trimming removed 7 bases from V and 8 bases from J; junction bases left unmatched: 8. This CDR3 has 14 amino acids. Germline V lookup: CDR1 LNHDA, CDR2 SQIVND (reference sequence). TCRdb keeps only in-frame clones here, not all; method: immunoSEQ multiplex PCR. The data contain roughly 84,000 clones, approximately 81% of them seen just once; the ten biggest clones take up 4.6%. The J gene is TRBJ2-1, the V gene TRBV19, with 10 bases that match TRBD2. This receptor was identified in an adult with an advanced solid tumor such as melanoma, head and neck, liver or kidney cancer. The sequences come from CD4+ or CD8+ T cells sorted from blood, collected in a trial of the OX40 agonist ivuxolimab. CDR3: CASMVSSGRDEQFF. The CDR3 bases are TGTGCCAGTATGGTGTCGAGCGGGAGGGATGAGCAGTTCTTC.